These 3 T cell receptor beta chains were all obtained from the same sample, sequenced in a study of cytomegalovirus exposure and HLA in healthy donors. The PCR used 60 Vbeta and 13 Jbeta primers. Measured with immunoSEQ multiplex PCR; TCRdb has only the in-frame clones, and not every one. Its listing shows approximately 190,000 clones. The specimen sequenced was PBMCs. The receptors here all came from a man younger than 40 in good health and CMV-seronegative.

The genes are TRBV7-6 and TRBJ2-3, with D uncertain. The V end lost 3 bases, the J end lost 0 bases, and 13 bases lay between the germline ends. This CDR3 has 16 amino acids. Germline assignment: CDR1 SGHVS and CDR2 FNYEAQ. As DNA, the CDR3 is TGTGCCAGCAGCTTCTCCACTGCCGGGAGCACAGATACGCAGTATTTT. Protein product: CASSFSTAGSTDTQYF.

The chain is built from TRBV5-4 and TRBJ2-3; 7 nucleotides agree with TRBD1. Germline values: CDR1 SGHNT, CDR2 YYREEE (reference sequence). V shed 6 bases and J 5 bases; nucleotides not matched to a gene: 9. The CDR3 consists of 14 residues. The CDR3 sequence is CASTGNRGGDTQYF. CDR3 sequence (DNA): TGTGCCAGCACCGGGAACAGGGGCGGAGATACGCAGTATTTT.

CDR3 protein: CASSSSSGTGTYEQYF. In nucleotides, the CDR3 is TGTGCCAGCAGTTCATCTAGCGGGACAGGAACCTACGAGCAGTACTTC. The chain recombines TRBV28 with TRBJ2-7, with D possibly being TRBD2 (9 bases). CDR1 and CDR2 from the germline V gene are MDHEN and SYDVKM. CDR3 length equals 16 residues. The V end lost 4 bases, the J end lost 2 bases, and 18 bases lay between the germline ends.